The 27 T cell receptor beta chains in this list originate from one sample, sequenced in a study of blood T cells in healthy people across ages. A second PCR, run for roughly 7 to 12 cycles, used a sample-barcoded 5' primer plus a J-beta primer mix. One entry per CDR3 protein results from TCRdb running MiXCR on the 5' RACE reads. The table records roughly 1,700,000 distinct CDR3 sequences, under 30% of them present only once. Specimen: blood. The receptor set was obtained from a woman under 40 in good health.

The chain couples TRBV5-6 to TRBJ1-2; D call uncertain. The V end lost 2 bases, the J end lost 0 bases, and 5 bases lay between the germline ends. The CDR3 has 13 residues. Per germline, CDR1 SGHDT and CDR2 YYEEEE. The CDR3 loop reads CASSFISNYGYTF. CDR3 coding DNA: TGTGCCAGCAGCTTCATATCTAACTATGGCTACACCTTC.

About this clonotype itself: A much bigger clone sits one base away, suggesting this may be a read error. The chain uses TRBV7-2 and TRBJ2-7, with D perhaps TRBD1 (6 bases). V was clipped by 5 bases and J by 7 bases, with 15 bases between them. Germline CDR1 SGHTA, CDR2 FQGNSA. This CDR3 contains 13 residues. DNA for the CDR3: TGTGCCAGCAGCCAACTTAGGGGGATGGAGCAGTACTTC. Its protein product is CASSQLRGMEQYF.

The chain couples TRBV14 to TRBJ2-3; no clear D gene. Trimming removed 2 bases from V and 6 bases from J, with 9 bases in between. Looked up from germline, CDR1 is SGHDN and CDR2 is FVKESK. There are 13 residues in the CDR3. CDR3 coding DNA: TGTGCCAGCAGCCAATCACAGAGGGATACGCAGTATTTT. Its protein is CASSQSQRDTQYF.

This clonotype was recorded at least ten times. The rearrangement joins TRBV4-3 to TRBJ2-6, with TRBD1 matching 7 bases. The CDR3 extends over 17 amino acids. J gave up 2 bases and V 0 bases, and 4 bases lay outside the gene matches. Germline CDR1 and CDR2: LGHNA and YSLEER. As DNA, the CDR3 is TGCGCCAGCAGCCAAGAAGGACAGGTCCCTGGGGCCAACGTCCTGACTTTC. Its translation is CASSQEGQVPGANVLTF.

The chain uses TRBV20-1 and TRBJ2-3, with TRBD2 matching over 7 bases. The CDR3 is 13 residues long. Germline V gene sequence: CDR1 DFQATT, CDR2 SNEGSKA (reference sequence). CDR3 in DNA: TGCAGCGCGCGGCTCGGGAGGACAGATACGCAGTATTTT. Its translation: CSARLGRTDTQYF.

The rearrangement joins TRBV4-1 to TRBJ1-1; 8 nucleotides match TRBD1. J gave up 4 bases and V 5 bases, and 9 bases lay outside the gene matches. The CDR3 is made up of 15 amino acids. Germline CDR1 is MGHRA and CDR2 is YSYEKL. The CDR3 region has the DNA TGCGCCAGCAGCTGGTCAGGGGGCCTCGGCACTGAAGCTTTCTTT. Translation gives CASSWSGGLGTEAFF.

This clonotype was detected many times. V usage is TRBV7-2 and J usage is TRBJ2-1; D might be TRBD1 (5 bases). The CDR3 runs to 14 residues. V lost 5 bases and J 1 base, leaving 9 bases between the germline ends. Germline CDR1 reads SGHTA; CDR2 reads FQGNSA. CDR3 sequence (DNA): TGTGCCAGCAGCCCTCAGGGTTCCTACAATGAGCAGTTCTTC. This translates into CASSPQGSYNEQFF.

Comment on this clonotype: The junction and the germline gene differ at one end; a read error may be behind it. V and J are TRBV13 and TRBJ2-4; 9 bases fit TRBD1. Germline CDR1 PRHDT, CDR2 FYEKMQ (reference sequence). This CDR3 is built from 18 residues. Written as DNA, the CDR3 is TGTACCAGCAGCGGCACATCGGGAGACAGGGGGTCTAGGAACATTCAGTACTTC. It encodes CTSSGTSGDRGSRNIQYF. The full variable domain, rest sourced from reference TRBV13 and TRBJ2-4, is AAGVIQSPRHLIKEKRETATLKCYPIPRHDTVYWYQQGPGQDPQFLISFYEKMQSDKGSIPDRFSAQQFSDYHSELNMSSLELGDSALYFCTSSGTSGDRGSRNIQYFGAGTRLSVL.

This clonotype was counted at least ten times. V and J are TRBV20-1 and TRBJ1-2, with D hard to call. V dropped 2 bases and J dropped 4 bases, with 11 bases sitting between them. Germline CDR1 and CDR2: DFQATT and SNEGSKA (reference sequence). CDR3 length equals 13 residues. CDR3 bases: TGCAGTGCTAGACCGGGAGGGATCTATGGCTACACCTTC. This gives the protein CSARPGGIYGYTF.

This clonotype occurred a few times. The genes are TRBV27 and TRBJ2-5; D not resolved. Germline V gene data show CDR1 as MNHEY and CDR2 as SMNVEV (reference sequence). With 8 bases removed from V and 2 bases from J, the gap between germline ends came to 0 bases. The CDR3 sequence is 9 residues long. The CDR3 protein is CASQETQYF. As DNA, the CDR3 is TGTGCCAGCCAAGAGACCCAGTACTTC.

The CDR3 region has the DNA TGTGCCAGCAGTTTTTTCCTAAACTCTGGAAACACCATATATTTT. It codes for CASSFFLNSGNTIYF. The chain joins TRBV12-3 or TRBV12-4 to TRBJ1-3; the D is unclear. The CDR3 loop spans 15 amino acids. Trimming took off 3 bases at V and 0 bases at J, with 9 bases between the two ends.

This clonotype was found a few times. This chain joins TRBV7-2 and TRBJ2-3; D is tentatively TRBD1 or TRBD2 (7 bases each). Trimming took 0 bases from V and 3 from J, leaving 13 bases between them. The germline gives CDR1 SGHTA, CDR2 FQGNSA. The CDR3 spans 16 residues. For the CDR3, the DNA is TGTGCCAGCAGCTTAGCGAAGCAGGGGGGGACAGATACGCAGTATTTT. It yields the protein CASSLAKQGGTDTQYF. Combining the CDR3 with reference TRBV7-2 and TRBJ2-3 gives the whole variable domain GAGVSQSPSNKVTEKGKDVELRCDPISGHTALYWYRQSLGQGLEFLIYFQGNSAPDKSGLPSDRFSAERTGGSVSTLTIQRTQQEDSAVYLCASSLAKQGGTDTQYFGPGTRLTVL.

This clonotype was counted only a few times. This chain uses TRBV7-6 with TRBJ2-5, with a possible D match to TRBD2 (6 bases). This CDR3 contains 14 residues. Germline V gene lookup returns CDR1 SGHVS and CDR2 FNYEAQ. The V and J ends lost 4 bases and 5 bases respectively, with 14 bases between them. This CDR3 reads CASSSLLARETQYF. The CDR3 DNA reads as TGTGCCAGCAGCTCCCTTCTAGCGAGGGAGACCCAGTACTTC.

This clonotype turned up a few times. V gene TRBV7-2 combines with J gene TRBJ2-7; D is uncertain. In germline, CDR1 is SGHTA, CDR2 FQGNSA. This CDR3 spans 13 amino acids. Trimming took 5 bases from V and 4 from J, leaving 12 bases between them. This CDR3 is CASSVSQIYEQYF. The CDR3 nucleotides are TGTGCCAGCAGCGTCTCCCAGATTTACGAGCAGTACTTC.

This clonotype was picked up a small number of times. V usage is TRBV28 and J usage is TRBJ2-1; perhaps TRBD2 as D (6 bases). CDR3 length: 16 amino acids. In germline, CDR1 is MDHEN, CDR2 SYDVKM. Trimming took 3 bases from V and 0 from J, leaving 12 bases between them. The DNA of the CDR3 is TGTGCCAGCAGTTTCCGCGGGGTCAGCTCCTACAATGAGCAGTTCTTC. Translating it yields CASSFRGVSSYNEQFF.

This clonotype was observed a few times. The chain couples TRBV20-1 to TRBJ2-1, with D possibly being TRBD1 or TRBD2 (5 bases each). This CDR3 spans 13 amino acids. Deletions cut 1 base from V and 9 bases from J, with 13 bases between. CDR1 is DFQATT, CDR2 SNEGSKA, per germline (reference sequence). This chain's CDR3 is CSARVVWGTEQFF. CDR3 nucleotides: TGCAGTGCTAGAGTCGTCTGGGGGACTGAGCAGTTCTTC.

This chain links TRBV6-1 with TRBJ2-1; D possibly corresponds to TRBD2 (5 bases). The CDR3 contains 15 residues. Per germline, CDR1 MNHNS and CDR2 SASEGT. Trimming took off 1 base at V and 8 bases at J, with 15 bases between the two ends. Written as DNA, the CDR3 is TGTGCCAGCAGTGAAGGGACTTTAGGGATCTATGAGCAGTTCTTC. This encodes CASSEGTLGIYEQFF.

The gene calls are TRBV7-9 and TRBJ2-5; TRBD1 aligns across 12 bases. The tail of the sequence fits TRBJ2-7 better, so the J call may be wrong. The CDR3 consists of 15 residues. Germline CDR1 reads SEHNR; CDR2 reads FQNEAQ (reference sequence). The CDR3 reads CASSHRDRGRDEQYF. The CDR3 DNA is TGTGCCAGCAGCCACCGGGACAGGGGGCGCGACGAGCAGTACTTC.

The chain uses TRBV12-3 or TRBV12-4 and TRBJ2-7; D perhaps matches TRBD1 (5 bases). Trimming removed 4 bases from V and 7 bases from J, with 14 bases in between. CDR3 length: 13 amino acids. In nucleotides, the CDR3 is TGTGCCAGCAGTTCGCAGGGTAGAGAAGAGCAGTACTTC. Its protein product is CASSSQGREEQYF.

This clonotype has only a few counts. V usage is TRBV28 and J usage is TRBJ2-7; D perhaps matches TRBD2 (5 bases). This CDR3 spans 17 amino acids. The germline V gene encodes CDR1 MDHEN and CDR2 SYDVKM. The V end was cut by 2 bases, the J end by 0 bases, with 17 bases between. For the CDR3, the DNA is TGTGCCAGCAGTTTAACACGAGGGTGGATAGCCTCCTACGAGCAGTACTTC. Translation: CASSLTRGWIASYEQYF.

This chain joins TRBV6-1 and TRBJ1-2; D gene uncertain. V shed 7 bases and J shed 7 bases, with 13 bases lying between them. CDR1 MNHNS and CDR2 SASEGT come from the germline V gene. The CDR3 contains 12 residues. This CDR3 is CASMEVLGGYTF. The CDR3 DNA reads as TGTGCCAGCATGGAGGTTTTAGGTGGCTACACCTTC.

Points on this clonotype: At one boundary the junction diverges from the germline segment, which might be a read error. The rearrangement uses TRBV28 and TRBJ1-2; D remains unclear. The CDR3 has 11 residues. Per germline, CDR1 MDHEN and CDR2 SYDVKM. The CDR3 protein is CATSGNYGYTF. The CDR3 DNA reads as TGTGCCACCAGTGGTAACTATGGCTACACCTTC.

This clonotype was seen a handful of times. The chain has TRBV29-1 and TRBJ1-1; D gene unclear. CDR1 and CDR2 (germline): SQVTM, ANQGSEA. V lost 1 base to trimming and J lost 5 bases, with 14 bases between them. The CDR3 has 14 residues. The CDR3 DNA follows: TGCAGCGTTGAAGTCTTAGCTGTAGGGACTGAAGCTTTCTTT. This translates into CSVEVLAVGTEAFF.

The rearrangement links TRBV7-6 to TRBJ2-1, with D tentatively TRBD1 (5 bases). Germline CDR1 is SGHVS and CDR2 is FNYEAQ. The CDR3 is made up of 17 amino acids. With 2 bases removed from V and 3 bases from J, the gap between germline ends came to 17 bases. DNA for the CDR3: TGTGCCAGCAGCTTAATTGGGGCAGCTCCTAACTACAATGAGCAGTTCTTC. It specifies CASSLIGAAPNYNEQFF.

This clonotype was seen more than once but under ten times. The V gene is TRBV6-5, the J gene TRBJ2-1; D might be TRBD1 (5 bases). V lost 3 bases and J 8 bases, leaving 17 bases between the germline ends. CDR1 MNHEY and CDR2 SVGAGI come from the germline V gene. The CDR3 contains 15 residues. The CDR3 spells CASSYRGKIKDEQFF. CDR3 in DNA: TGTGCCAGCAGTTATAGGGGAAAAATCAAGGATGAGCAGTTCTTC.

As for this clonotype: The junction and the germline gene differ at one end; a read error may be behind it. V is TRBV24-1 and J is TRBJ2-1; TRBD1 matches at 7 bases. Germline V gene sequence: CDR1 KGHDR, CDR2 SFDVKD. This CDR3 is 12 amino acids long. The DNA for the CDR3 is TGTGCCGCCAGTGGACAGGAAGGTGAGCAGTTCTTC. Its translation is CAASGQEGEQFF.

The chain recombines TRBV29-1 with TRBJ2-3, with D unclear. The CDR3 has 12 residues. Per the germline V gene, CDR1 is SQVTM and CDR2 is ANQGSEA. The CDR3 coding sequence is TGCACCTACTTAGAGACCACAGATACGCAGTATTTT. Its translation: CTYLETTDTQYF.